Listed here are 10 T cell receptor beta chains from one sample, sequenced in a study of blood T cell repertoires in COVID-19. Assay: immunoSEQ multiplex PCR; the TCRdb copy retains only in-frame clones and omits some. The table lists 60,000 to 65,000 clones, approximately 77% of them singletons. The sample was peripheral blood. These receptors all come from a woman between 65 and 79 years old with COVID-19, enrolled during active disease.

The V gene is TRBV4-3, the J gene TRBJ1-1, with TRBD1 matching 9 bases. This CDR3 spans 16 amino acids. CDR1 LGHNA and CDR2 YSLEER come from the germline V gene. Trimming took 0 bases from V and 1 from J; bases not matched to a gene: 3. The CDR3 coding sequence is TGCGCCAGCAGCCAAGACGCGGGACAGGGGAACACTGAAGCTTTCTTT. Translating gives CASSQDAGQGNTEAFF.

This chain connects TRBV3-1 (or the pseudogene TRBV3-2) to TRBJ2-3; the match to TRBD2 covers 9 bases. Trimming cost V 4 bases and J 2 bases; bases outside gene matches: 4. The CDR3 extends over 15 amino acids. Germline values: CDR1 LGHDT, CDR2 YNNKEL (reference sequence). The CDR3 loop reads CASSLAGANTDTQYF. The CDR3, as DNA: TGTGCCAGCAGCCTAGCGGGGGCCAACACAGATACGCAGTATTTT.

The chain uses TRBV27 and TRBJ2-3; the match to TRBD2 covers 12 bases. This CDR3 spans 16 amino acids. V lost 10 bases and J lost 4; bases outside the gene matches: 12. Per the germline V gene, CDR1 is MNHEY and CDR2 is SMNVEV (reference sequence). The CDR3 DNA reads TGTGCCAACGGGACTAGCGGGCGGGGGGGCGCAGATACGCAGTATTTT. It yields the protein CANGTSGRGGADTQYF.

The rearrangement links TRBV7-8 to TRBJ2-3; D possibly corresponds to TRBD2 (6 bases). Trimming removed 0 bases at V and 3 bases at J, with 7 bases between. Per the germline V gene, CDR1 is SGHVS and CDR2 is FQNEAQ. There are 14 residues in the CDR3. CDR3: CASSLAGGTDTQYF. The CDR3 bases are TGTGCCAGCAGCTTAGCGGGGGGTACAGATACGCAGTATTTT.

The chain recombines TRBV7-9 with TRBJ1-5; possible D gene TRBD1, 6 bases. V was cut by 6 bases and J by 7 bases, with 7 bases left in between. Germline V gives CDR1 SEHNR, CDR2 FQNEAQ (reference sequence). This CDR3 is built from 11 residues. The CDR3 DNA is TGTGCCAGCAGAACAGGGCAGCCCCAGCATTTT. Translating gives CASRTGQPQHF.

The chain uses TRBV29-1 and TRBJ1-2, with 12 bases fitting TRBD1. With 1 base clipped from V and 7 bases from J, the junction kept 4 bases outside the gene matches. CDR1 is SQVTM, CDR2 ANQGSEA, per germline. This CDR3 region has 14 residues. DNA of the CDR3: TGCAGCGTTGAAGGGTGGGACAGGGGGCCTGGCTACACCTTC. Translation gives CSVEGWDRGPGYTF.

The genes are TRBV6-1 and TRBJ1-5; possible D gene TRBD1, 6 bases. Trimming shortened V by 2 bases and J by 0 bases, and 11 bases separated the two germline ends. Germline CDR1 is MNHNS and CDR2 is SASEGT. CDR3 length: 16 amino acids. The CDR3 nucleotides read TGTGCCAGCAGTGAAAAGGGGGTTATTAGCAATCAGCCCCAGCATTTT. Protein: CASSEKGVISNQPQHF.

The chain carries TRBV5-1 and TRBJ1-2; D is perhaps TRBD1 (5 bases). There are 16 residues in the CDR3. Germline values: CDR1 SGHRS, CDR2 YFSETQ. V was trimmed by 0 bases and J by 6 bases, leaving 18 bases between them. CDR3 bases: TGCGCCAGCAGCTTGGGATTCCAGGGAACAAGGCATGGCTACACCTTC. Translation: CASSLGFQGTRHGYTF.

This clone was detected a few times. This rearrangement joins TRBV5-6 to TRBJ1-6; possible D gene TRBD1, 6 bases. The V and J ends lost 0 bases and 7 bases respectively, with 14 bases between them. This CDR3 spans 16 amino acids. In germline, CDR1 is SGHDT, CDR2 YYEEEE. CDR3 loop: CASSLDRADGNSPLHF. CDR3 nucleotides: TGTGCCAGCAGCTTGGACAGGGCGGATGGAAATTCACCCCTCCACTTT.

The V and J genes are TRBV6-5 and TRBJ2-7; TRBD1 matches at 8 bases. The CDR3 sequence is 13 residues long. The junction had 10 bases not matched to a gene; V was cut back by 6 bases and J by 9 bases. Germline V gene lookup returns CDR1 MNHEY and CDR2 SVGAGI. The CDR3 here is CASSPGQGVGQYV. CDR3 DNA sequence: TGTGCCAGCAGCCCCGGACAGGGAGTCGGGCAGTACGTC.